This TCR beta chain was captured in a study of cytomegalovirus exposure and HLA in healthy donors. Study-level information: Within the Caucasian-associated ancestry cluster were around 81% of the roughly 380 genotyped donors.

Concerning this clone itself: As yet, its antigen is unknown. Germline and junction disagree at one end, which may indicate a read error.

With 60 Vbeta and 13 Jbeta primers, the PCR was carried out. The table came from immunoSEQ multiplex PCR; TCRdb's copy has only in-frame clones and leaves some out. This table has about 120,000 clones, around three fifths appearing once. Whole-study results and caveats: Clonal expansion was found to be greater in HLA-associated TCR beta chains than in equally common others in a later analysis. Cytomegalovirus-associated status was assigned to roughly 160 TCR beta chains. There was a cluster of highly shared sequence variants that was likely a sequencing artifact.

Sequences were obtained from PBMCs. This TCR was sampled from a woman aged 40 to 55 in good health and CMV-seropositive.

CDR3: CASSRQGPVGGYPF. CDR3 nucleotides: TGTGCCAGCAGTAGACAGGGCCCGGTCGGGGGCTACCCCTTC. The chain links TRBV2 to TRBJ1-2, with 7 bases lining up with TRBD1. CDR3 length: 14 amino acids. Looked up from germline, CDR1 is SNHLY and CDR2 is FYNNEI.